Listed below are T cell receptor beta chains from one sample, sequenced in a study of memory CD4+ T cells and cytomegalovirus serostatus. The repertoire was sequenced with immunoSEQ multiplex PCR; TCRdb's copy has only in-frame clones and lacks some. The sample gives tens of thousands of clones, about three quarters of which show up once; about 2.7% is in the top ten. Sequencing was carried out using memory CD4+ T cells from blood. These receptors all stem from an adult in good health and CMV-seropositive. The CDR3 runs from the conserved cysteine through the conserved F or W. D genes are given only for firm matches. Expanded clones get a size class; other rows say once, few or many, or leave the size out.

d_gene,abundance,v_gene,j_gene,CDR3nt,CDR3aa
NA,NA,TRBV6-5,TRBJ1-2,TGTGCCACTAAAGGGGATTATGGCTACACCTTC,CATKGDYGYTF
NA,NA,TRBV7-9,TRBJ1-2,TGTGCCAGCAGCCCAGACGGGACCTGGGGGTTTCTTTATGGCTACACCTTC,CASSPDGTWGFLYGYTF
NA,NA,TRBV19,TRBJ1-2,TGTGCCAGTAGTAGGAGAGCCTCAGTGGACTATGGCTACACCTTC,CASSRRASVDYGYTF
TRBD1,NA,TRBV19,TRBJ2-5,TGTGCCAGTAATCCGGGACAGGGGACCAAGAGAACCCAGTACTTC,CASNPGQGTKRTQYF
TRBD2,NA,TRBV6-1,TRBJ2-1,TGTGCCAGCAGTTCCGGGACTAGCGGGGTCAATGAGCAGTTCTTC,CASSSGTSGVNEQFF
NA,NA,TRBV30,TRBJ2-3,TGTGCCTGGACCGTGGGAGATACGCAGTATTTT,CAWTVGDTQYF
NA,NA,TRBV29-1,TRBJ1-1,TGCAGCGCCGGGACCCCGAACACTGAAGCTTTCTTT,CSAGTPNTEAFF
NA,once,TRBV28,TRBJ2-5,TGTGCCAGCATTAAGGATAGCGGTGGGGCGTACCAAGAGACCCAGTACTTC,CASIKDSGGAYQETQYF
NA,NA,TRBV5-1,TRBJ2-5,TGCGCCAGCAGCTTTAGTGGAGCTTACGGAGAGACCCAGTACTTC,CASSFSGAYGETQYF
TRBD2,NA,TRBV5-5,TRBJ2-7,TGTGCCAGCAGCTTGGGGGGAGCGGGAACTTTTACGGAGCAGTACTTC,CASSLGGAGTFTEQYF
NA,NA,TRBV6-4,TRBJ2-3,TGTGCCAGCAGTGCGCCCATTACGCAGTATTTT,CASSAPITQYF
NA,few,TRBV23-1,TRBJ2-1,TGCGCCAGCAGTCAACCCCAGGGGCACAATGAGCAGTTCTTC,CASSQPQGHNEQFF
NA,NA,TRBV9,TRBJ2-3,TGTGCCAGCAGCGTAGCTACACAGAGCACAGATACGCAGTATTTT,CASSVATQSTDTQYF
TRBD1,NA,TRBV30,TRBJ1-1,TGTGCCTGGGGGACAGTGGGGCTCGAAGCTTTCTTT,CAWGTVGLEAFF
NA,NA,TRBV20-1,TRBJ1-2,TGCAGTGCTTCCCGGACGACGGGCTACACCTTC,CSASRTTGYTF
TRBD2,NA,TRBV19,TRBJ2-1,TGTGCCAGTAGGGGGCCGGGACTAGCGGGAGCGACAAGATACAATGAGCAGTTCTTC,CASRGPGLAGATRYNEQFF
TRBD1,once,TRBV7-2,TRBJ1-2,TGTGCCAGCAGCTCCGGACAGGGTGGAGGCTACACCTTC,CASSSGQGGGYTF
NA,NA,TRBV7-8,TRBJ1-5,TGTGCCAGCAGCTTAGCGCTGTCATCAGATCAGCCCCAGCATTTT,CASSLALSSDQPQHF
TRBD2,NA,TRBV9,TRBJ2-1,TGTGCCAGCAGCGTTTTGGCGGGAGGGGAGTACAATGAGCAGTTCTTC,CASSVLAGGEYNEQFF
NA,once,TRBV28,TRBJ2-3,TGTGCCAGCAGTTCTCCCCAGGGGGGTACGCAGTATTTT,CASSSPQGGTQYF
NA,few,TRBV4-3,TRBJ1-2,TGCGCCAGCAGCCAAGGGGGGCCAGCAGACAACTATGGCTACACCTTC,CASSQGGPADNYGYTF
NA,NA,TRBV6-1,TRBJ1-1,TGTGCCAGCAGTGAAGAAGGGGGGCCGGCTTTCTTT,CASSEEGGPAFF
NA,NA,TRBV7-6,TRBJ2-5,TGTGCCAGCGGGGAAGGGGCCTCTAGGGAGTACTTC,CASGEGASREYF
TRBD2,NA,TRBV9,TRBJ2-3,TGTGCCACTGGCCGGGGGGACGCAGATACGCAGTATTTT,CATGRGDADTQYF
TRBD1,NA,TRBV14,TRBJ1-1,TGTGCCAGCAGCCAAGATCGGGGACAGGGGTTTATTATTGACACTGAAGCTTTCTTT,CASSQDRGQGFIIDTEAFF
TRBD1,once,TRBV4-3,TRBJ1-1,TGCGCCAGCAGCCAAGGGGTTACAGGGGCCGACACTGAAGCTTTCTTT,CASSQGVTGADTEAFF
TRBD1,once,TRBV27,TRBJ1-5,TGTGCCAGCAGTGTAGGACAGGGTGCCCGTATCCCATCATTGCCCCAGCATTTT,CASSVGQGARIPSLPQHF
NA,NA,TRBV6-1,TRBJ2-1,TGTGCCAGCTTAAGCCCAGGGAATGAGCAGTTCTTC,CASLSPGNEQFF
TRBD2,once,TRBV28,TRBJ2-3,TGTGCCAGCAGTTTTATCGCTAGCGGGTGGGGAGATACGCAGTATTTT,CASSFIASGWGDTQYF
NA,NA,TRBV6-5,TRBJ1-4,TGTGCCAGCAGTAGGGGATTTTCAACTAATGAAAAACTGTTTTTT,CASSRGFSTNEKLFF
NA,NA,TRBV19,TRBJ2-1,TGTGCCAGTAGTATTACGGGAGTCGCCAATGAGCAGTTCTTC,CASSITGVANEQFF
NA,NA,TRBV19,TRBJ1-5,TGTGCCAGTAGTGTAACAGGGAGCAATCAGCCCCAGCATTTT,CASSVTGSNQPQHF
TRBD1,few,TRBV30,TRBJ1-2,TGTGCCTGGAGATCCAGGGGGGCCCATGGCTACACCTTC,CAWRSRGAHGYTF
NA,NA,TRBV11-3,TRBJ2-1,TGTGCCAGCAGCTTAGTTCGGGGTCGGAATGAGCAGTTCTTC,CASSLVRGRNEQFF
TRBD2,NA,TRBV28,TRBJ2-1,TGTGCCAGCAGTGTCCTGACTAGCGGGGCCTACAATGAGCAGTTCTTC,CASSVLTSGAYNEQFF
NA,few,TRBV6-6,TRBJ1-4,TGTGCCAGCAGCCTCCGGGGGGCAGGGCTTAATGAAAAACTGTTTTTT,CASSLRGAGLNEKLFF
TRBD1,NA,TRBV18,TRBJ2-3,TGTGCCAGCTCACCACTTACAGGGGGCACAGATACGCAGTATTTT,CASSPLTGGTDTQYF